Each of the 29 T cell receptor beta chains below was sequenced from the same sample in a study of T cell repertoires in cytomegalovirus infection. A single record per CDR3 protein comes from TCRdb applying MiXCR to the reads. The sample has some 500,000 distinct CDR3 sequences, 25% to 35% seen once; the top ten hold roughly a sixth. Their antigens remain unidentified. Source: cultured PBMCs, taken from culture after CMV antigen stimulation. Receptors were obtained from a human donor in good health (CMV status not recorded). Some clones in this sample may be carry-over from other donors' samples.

The CDR3 region is CASSVYRDSTEAFF. In DNA, the CDR3 is TGTGCCAGCAGTGTTTACAGGGATAGCACTGAAGCTTTCTTT. This sequence joins TRBV2 and TRBJ1-1; maybe TRBD1 (6 bases). The CDR3 covers 14 residues. V shed 4 bases and J shed 4 bases, with 13 bases lying between them. Germline V lookup: CDR1 SNHLY, CDR2 FYNNEI.

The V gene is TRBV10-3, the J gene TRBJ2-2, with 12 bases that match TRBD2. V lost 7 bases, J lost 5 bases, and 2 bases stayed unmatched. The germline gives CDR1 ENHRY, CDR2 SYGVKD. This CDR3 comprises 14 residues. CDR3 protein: CAIMGTSGTGELFF. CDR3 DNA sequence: TGTGCCATCATGGGGACTAGCGGGACCGGGGAGCTGTTTTTT.

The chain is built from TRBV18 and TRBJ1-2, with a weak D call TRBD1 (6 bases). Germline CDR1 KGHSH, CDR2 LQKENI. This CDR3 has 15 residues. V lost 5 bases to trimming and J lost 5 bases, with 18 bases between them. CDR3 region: CASSRGQGTQYGYTF. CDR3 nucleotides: TGTGCCAGCTCAAGGGGACAAGGCACCCAATATGGCTACACCTTC.

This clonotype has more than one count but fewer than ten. CDR3 in amino acids: CASTPRFGTRGTGELFF. The CDR3 nucleotides read TGTGCCAGCACCCCCCGGTTCGGGACTAGGGGGACCGGGGAGCTGTTTTTT. This chain joins TRBV28 and TRBJ2-2; 8 nucleotides match TRBD2. This CDR3 contains 17 residues. CDR1 and CDR2 from the germline V gene are MDHEN and SYDVKM. V was pared by 7 bases and J by 5 bases, with 15 bases of the junction left unmatched.

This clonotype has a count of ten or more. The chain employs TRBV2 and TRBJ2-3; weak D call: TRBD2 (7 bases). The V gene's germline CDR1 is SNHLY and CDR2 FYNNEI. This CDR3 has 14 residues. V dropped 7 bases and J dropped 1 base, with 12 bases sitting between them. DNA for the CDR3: TGTGCCAGCAAGACGGGGGGCGGCACAGATACGCAGTATTTT. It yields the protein CASKTGGGTDTQYF.

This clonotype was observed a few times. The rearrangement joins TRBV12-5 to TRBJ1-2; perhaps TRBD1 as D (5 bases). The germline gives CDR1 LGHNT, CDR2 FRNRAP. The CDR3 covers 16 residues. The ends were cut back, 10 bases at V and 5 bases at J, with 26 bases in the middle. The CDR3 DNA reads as TGTGCTACCGATGGCCCCTTTATTGGGGGAAGGTATGGCTACACCTTC. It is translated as CATDGPFIGGRYGYTF.

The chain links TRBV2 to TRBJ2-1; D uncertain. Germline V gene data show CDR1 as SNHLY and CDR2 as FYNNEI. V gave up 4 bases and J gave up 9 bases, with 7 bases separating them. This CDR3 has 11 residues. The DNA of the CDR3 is TGTGCCAGCAGTGTGGGCAGTGAGCAGTTCTTC. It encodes CASSVGSEQFF.

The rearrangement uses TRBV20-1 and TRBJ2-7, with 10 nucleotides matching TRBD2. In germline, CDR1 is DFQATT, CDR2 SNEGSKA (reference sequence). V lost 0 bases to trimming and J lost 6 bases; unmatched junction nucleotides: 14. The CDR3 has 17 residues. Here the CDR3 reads CSAREIPQLAGTSEQYF. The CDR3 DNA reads TGCAGTGCTAGAGAAATCCCTCAACTAGCGGGGACGAGCGAGCAGTACTTC.

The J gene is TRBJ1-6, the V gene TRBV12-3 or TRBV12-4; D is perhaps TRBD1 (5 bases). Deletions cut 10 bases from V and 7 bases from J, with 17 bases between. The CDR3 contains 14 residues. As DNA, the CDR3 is TGTGCCACCCAATTCGGGACCCGGAATTCACCCCTCCACTTT. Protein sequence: CATQFGTRNSPLHF.

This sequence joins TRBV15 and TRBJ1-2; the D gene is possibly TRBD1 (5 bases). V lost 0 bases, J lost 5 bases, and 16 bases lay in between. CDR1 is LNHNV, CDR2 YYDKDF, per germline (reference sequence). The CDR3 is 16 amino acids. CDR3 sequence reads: CATSRDGVGTLYGYTF. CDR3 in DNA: TGTGCCACCAGCAGAGATGGTGTCGGGACCCTGTATGGCTACACCTTC.

The CDR3 protein is CASSDTAQETQYF. The DNA of the CDR3 is TGTGCCAGCAGTGACACGGCCCAAGAGACCCAGTACTTC. J is TRBJ2-5 and V is TRBV2; D remains ambiguous. The V gene's germline CDR1 is SNHLY and CDR2 FYNNEI. Trimming stripped 3 bases from V and 1 base from J, with 6 bases between. The CDR3 is 13 residues long.

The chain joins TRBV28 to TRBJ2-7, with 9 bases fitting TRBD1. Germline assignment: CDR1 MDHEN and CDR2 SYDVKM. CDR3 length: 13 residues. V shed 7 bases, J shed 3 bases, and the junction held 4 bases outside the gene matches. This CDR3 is CASTPTGGYEQYF. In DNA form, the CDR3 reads TGTGCCAGCACCCCGACAGGGGGCTACGAGCAGTACTTC.

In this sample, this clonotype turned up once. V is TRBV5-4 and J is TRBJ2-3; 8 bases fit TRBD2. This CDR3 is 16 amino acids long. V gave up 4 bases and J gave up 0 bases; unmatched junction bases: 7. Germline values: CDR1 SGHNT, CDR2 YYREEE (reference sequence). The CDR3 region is CASSPRVAGSTDTQYF. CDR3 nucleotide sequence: TGTGCCAGCAGCCCCCGGGTAGCGGGAAGCACAGATACGCAGTATTTT.

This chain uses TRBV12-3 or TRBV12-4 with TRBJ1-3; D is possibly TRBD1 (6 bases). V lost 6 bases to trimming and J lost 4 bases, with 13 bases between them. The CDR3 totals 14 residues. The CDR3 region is CASSPGARGNTIYF. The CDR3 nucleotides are TGTGCCAGCAGCCCAGGGGCGAGGGGAAACACCATATATTTT.

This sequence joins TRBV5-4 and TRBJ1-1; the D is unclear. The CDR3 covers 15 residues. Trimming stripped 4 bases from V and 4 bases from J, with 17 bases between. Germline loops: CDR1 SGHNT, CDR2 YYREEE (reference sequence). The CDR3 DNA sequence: TGTGCCAGCAGCCTCGTTAAGAGGGTAGGCACTGAAGCTTTCTTT. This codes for CASSLVKRVGTEAFF.

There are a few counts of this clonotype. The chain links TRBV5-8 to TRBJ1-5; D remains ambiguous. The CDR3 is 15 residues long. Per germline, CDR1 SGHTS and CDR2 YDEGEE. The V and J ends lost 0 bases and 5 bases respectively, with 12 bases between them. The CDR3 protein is CASSLDGRWDQPQHF. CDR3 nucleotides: TGTGCCAGCAGCTTGGATGGGCGGTGGGATCAGCCCCAGCATTTT. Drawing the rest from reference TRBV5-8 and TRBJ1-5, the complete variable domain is EAGVTQSPTHLIKTRGQQATLRCSPISGHTSVYWYQQALGLGLQFLLWYDEGEERNRGNFPPRFSGRQFPNYSSELNVNALELEDSALYLCASSLDGRWDQPQHFGDGTRLSIL.

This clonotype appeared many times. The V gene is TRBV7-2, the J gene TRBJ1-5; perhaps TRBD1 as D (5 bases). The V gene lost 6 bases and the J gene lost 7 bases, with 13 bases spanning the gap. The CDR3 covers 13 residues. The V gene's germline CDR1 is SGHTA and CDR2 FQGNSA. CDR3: CASSTGRRQPQHF. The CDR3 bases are TGTGCCAGCAGTACAGGACGGCGACAGCCCCAGCATTTT.

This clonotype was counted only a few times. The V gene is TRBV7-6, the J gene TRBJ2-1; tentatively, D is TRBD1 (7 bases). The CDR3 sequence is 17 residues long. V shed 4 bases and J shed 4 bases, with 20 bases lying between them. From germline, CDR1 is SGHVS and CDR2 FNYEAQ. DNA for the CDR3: TGTGCCAGCAGCTCCGGATCGGGCAGGGGGGCTTACAATGAGCAGTTCTTC. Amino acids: CASSSGSGRGAYNEQFF.

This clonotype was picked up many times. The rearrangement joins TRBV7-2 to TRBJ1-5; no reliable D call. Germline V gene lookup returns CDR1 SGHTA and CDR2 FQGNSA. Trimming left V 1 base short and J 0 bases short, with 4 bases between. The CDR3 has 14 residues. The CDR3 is CASSLVNSNQPQHF. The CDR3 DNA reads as TGTGCCAGCAGCTTAGTGAATAGCAATCAGCCCCAGCATTTT.

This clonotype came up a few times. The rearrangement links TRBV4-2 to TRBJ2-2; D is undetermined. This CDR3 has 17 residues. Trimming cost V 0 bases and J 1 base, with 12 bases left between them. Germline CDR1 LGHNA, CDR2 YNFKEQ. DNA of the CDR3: TGTGCCAGCAGCCAAGAAAGCCCAGCGCTGAACACCGGGGAGCTGTTTTTT. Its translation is CASSQESPALNTGELFF.

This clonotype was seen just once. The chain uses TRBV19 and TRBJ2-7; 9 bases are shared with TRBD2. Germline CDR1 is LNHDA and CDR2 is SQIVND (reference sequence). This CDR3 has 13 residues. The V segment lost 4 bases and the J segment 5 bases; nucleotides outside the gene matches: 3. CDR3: CASSRGLADEQYV. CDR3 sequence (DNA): TGTGCCAGTAGTAGGGGACTAGCTGACGAGCAGTACGTC.

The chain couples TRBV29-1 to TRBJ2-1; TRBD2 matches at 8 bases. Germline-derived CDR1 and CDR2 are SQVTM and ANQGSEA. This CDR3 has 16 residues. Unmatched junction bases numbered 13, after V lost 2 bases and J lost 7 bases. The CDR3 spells CSVERSPSGFLNEQFF. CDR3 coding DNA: TGCAGCGTTGAACGTTCCCCTAGCGGGTTCTTAAATGAGCAGTTCTTC.

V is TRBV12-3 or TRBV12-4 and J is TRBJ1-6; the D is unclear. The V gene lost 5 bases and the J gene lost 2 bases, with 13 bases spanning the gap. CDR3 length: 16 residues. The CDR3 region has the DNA TGTGCCAGCAGTCAAGATTCGGGCGCCTATAATTCACCCCTCCACTTT. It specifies CASSQDSGAYNSPLHF.

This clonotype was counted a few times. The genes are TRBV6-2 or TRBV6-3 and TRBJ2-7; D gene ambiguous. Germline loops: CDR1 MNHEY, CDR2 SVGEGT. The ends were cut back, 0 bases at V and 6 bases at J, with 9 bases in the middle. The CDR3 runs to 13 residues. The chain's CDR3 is CASSYSVRTEQYV. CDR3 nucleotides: TGTGCCAGCAGTTACTCGGTACGGACCGAGCAGTACGTC.

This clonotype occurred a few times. The CDR3 protein is CSANVGRVQHEQYF. In DNA form, the CDR3 reads TGCAGTGCTAACGTCGGCAGGGTCCAGCACGAGCAGTACTTC. The chain combines TRBV20-1 with TRBJ2-7, with D possibly TRBD1 on 5 matching bases. The V end lost 4 bases, the J end lost 5 bases, and 18 bases lay between the germline ends. This CDR3 contains 14 residues. Germline values: CDR1 DFQATT, CDR2 SNEGSKA (reference sequence).

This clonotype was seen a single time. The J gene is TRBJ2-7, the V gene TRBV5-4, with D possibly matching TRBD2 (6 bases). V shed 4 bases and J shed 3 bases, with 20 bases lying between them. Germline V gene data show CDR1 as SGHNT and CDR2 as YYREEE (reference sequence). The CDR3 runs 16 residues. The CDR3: CASSPGAPRGNYEQYV. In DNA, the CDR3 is TGTGCCAGCAGCCCTGGGGCTCCCCGGGGGAACTACGAGCAGTACGTC.

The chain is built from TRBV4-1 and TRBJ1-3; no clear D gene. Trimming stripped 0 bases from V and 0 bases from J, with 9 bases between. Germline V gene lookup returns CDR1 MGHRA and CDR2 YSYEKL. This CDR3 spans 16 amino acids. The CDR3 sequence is CASSQEHTLSGNTIYF. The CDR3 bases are TGCGCCAGCAGCCAAGAACACACTCTCTCTGGAAACACCATATATTTT.

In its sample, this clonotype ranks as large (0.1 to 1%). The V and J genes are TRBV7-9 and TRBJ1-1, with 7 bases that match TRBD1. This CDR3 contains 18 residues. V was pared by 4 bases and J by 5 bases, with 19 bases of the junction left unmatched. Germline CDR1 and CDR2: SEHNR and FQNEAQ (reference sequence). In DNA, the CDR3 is TGTGCCAGCAGCTCCCCTAACAGGGGCCCTTTTGGTGATACTGAAGCTTTCTTT. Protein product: CASSSPNRGPFGDTEAFF.

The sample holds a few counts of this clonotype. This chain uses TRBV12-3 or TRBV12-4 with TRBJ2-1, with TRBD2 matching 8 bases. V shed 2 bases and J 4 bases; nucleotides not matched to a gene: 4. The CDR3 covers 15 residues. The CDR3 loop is CASSLREGGYNEQFF. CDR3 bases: TGTGCCAGCAGTTTACGGGAGGGCGGGTACAATGAGCAGTTCTTC.